These 21 T cell receptor beta chains originate from one sample sequenced in a study of blood T cell repertoires in COVID-19. The data were produced by immunoSEQ multiplex PCR, yet TCRdb's version contains in-frame clones alone and is incomplete. The sample has around 400,000 clones; 80% to 90% are singletons. Source material: peripheral blood. These receptors all come from a woman aged 60 to 75 with COVID-19, enrolled during active disease.

The sample holds many counts of this clone. The V call is TRBV19, the J call TRBJ1-2, with D unclear. The CDR3 is 14 amino acids. Trimming took off 1 base at V and 4 bases at J, with 10 bases between the two ends. Germline V CDR1 and CDR2: LNHDA, SQIVND (reference sequence). This CDR3 is CASSIASASYGYTF. The CDR3 nucleotides are TGTGCCAGTAGTATAGCATCAGCTAGCTATGGCTACACCTTC.

The rearrangement joins TRBV24-1 to TRBJ1-6, with D possibly TRBD1 on 6 matching bases. Trimming removed 2 bases at V and 7 bases at J, with 11 bases between. The CDR3 sequence is 15 residues long. Germline CDR1 reads KGHDR; CDR2 reads SFDVKD. The CDR3 bases are TGTGCCACCAGTGATTCACGACAGGCAAATTCACCCCTCCACTTT. This gives the protein CATSDSRQANSPLHF.

A word on this clone: An end of the junction differs from the germline gene, which may be a read error. The chain carries TRBV19 and TRBJ2-5, with D hard to call. Germline CDR1 and CDR2: LNHDA and SQIVND (reference sequence). The CDR3 sequence is 13 residues long. The CDR3 region is CASSIALVEAQYF. The CDR3 nucleotides are TGTGCCAGTAGTATAGCGTTGGTAGAGGCCCAGTACTTC.

This sequence joins TRBV6-5 and TRBJ1-6; D remains unclear. Trimming removed 7 bases from V and 0 bases from J, with 7 bases in between. CDR1 is MNHEY and CDR2 is SVGAGI in the germline V gene. The CDR3 extends over 14 amino acids. The CDR3 spells CASKISSYNSPLHF. CDR3 DNA sequence: TGTGCCAGCAAAATCAGCTCCTATAATTCACCCCTCCACTTT.

The rearrangement links TRBV6-5 to TRBJ1-2; possible D gene TRBD1, 6 bases. In germline, CDR1 is MNHEY, CDR2 SVGAGI. This CDR3 has 14 amino acids. Trimming shortened V by 2 bases and J by 7 bases, and 14 bases separated the two germline ends. The DNA for the CDR3 is TGTGCCAGCAGTTACGGGGGCTATGGCTTTGGCTACACCTTC. This codes for CASSYGGYGFGYTF.

The chain uses TRBV10-3 and TRBJ2-5; 10 bases line up with TRBD1. Germline V gene lookup returns CDR1 ENHRY and CDR2 SYGVKD. V was pared by 10 bases and J by 5 bases, with 10 bases of the junction left unmatched. The CDR3 extends over 14 amino acids. CDR3 protein: CATESGTGAETQYF. The CDR3 DNA follows: TGTGCCACCGAGTCCGGGACAGGGGCGGAGACCCAGTACTTC.

The chain joins TRBV12-3 or TRBV12-4 to TRBJ1-4; D perhaps matches TRBD1 (5 bases). The CDR3 spans 13 residues. Trimming cost V 0 bases and J 15 bases, with 14 bases left between them. CDR3 coding DNA: TGTGCCAGCAGTTTAGCGCAGGGAAACAGGATGTTTTTT. This translates into CASSLAQGNRMFF.

The genes are TRBV5-1 and TRBJ1-1, with D unclear. V lost 0 bases and J 2 bases, leaving 11 bases between the germline ends. CDR1 and CDR2 (germline): SGHRS, YFSETQ. The length of the CDR3 is 15 residues. CDR3 nucleotides: TGCGCCAGCAGCTTGGCCGCCAGATCAAACACTGAAGCTTTCTTT. This translates into CASSLAARSNTEAFF.

V usage is TRBV6-5 and J usage is TRBJ1-3; weak D call: TRBD1 (5 bases). Germline CDR1 reads MNHEY; CDR2 reads SVGAGI. Trimming cost V 10 bases and J 0 bases, with 16 bases left between them. This CDR3 is built from 15 residues. The CDR3 reads CAIRPTESSGNTIYF. In DNA form, the CDR3 reads TGTGCCATCAGACCGACAGAGAGCTCTGGAAACACCATATATTTT.

The chain carries TRBV10-3 and TRBJ2-2, with D perhaps matching TRBD1 (6 bases). Germline-derived CDR1 and CDR2 are ENHRY and SYGVKD. The V end lost 8 bases, the J end lost 6 bases, and 10 bases lay between the germline ends. The CDR3 is 12 amino acids. CDR3 nucleotides: TGTGCCATCGCGCAGGGGTCCGGGGAGCTGTTTTTT. Protein product: CAIAQGSGELFF.

The J gene is TRBJ1-3, the V gene TRBV7-2; perhaps TRBD1 as D (5 bases). V gave up 5 bases and J gave up 4 bases, with 12 bases separating them. The germline CDR1 and CDR2 sequences are SGHTA and FQGNSA. The length of the CDR3 is 14 residues. CDR3 in DNA: TGTGCCAGCAGCCTTCAGGGTGGGGGAAACACCATATATTTT. This sequence encodes CASSLQGGGNTIYF. Combining the CDR3 with reference TRBV7-2 and TRBJ1-3 gives the whole variable domain GAGVSQSPSNKVTEKGKDVELRCDPISGHTALYWYRQSLGQGLEFLIYFQGNSAPDKSGLPSDRFSAERTGGSVSTLTIQRTQQEDSAVYLCASSLQGGGNTIYFGEGSWLTVV.

The gene calls are TRBV2 and TRBJ2-7; 8 bases agree with TRBD1. V gave up 1 base and J gave up 4 bases; unmatched junction bases: 6. This CDR3 region has 15 residues. Looked up from germline, CDR1 is SNHLY and CDR2 is FYNNEI. The CDR3 coding sequence is TGTGCCAGCAGTGAAGGCGGACAGGGAAATTACGAGCAGTACTTC. This translates into CASSEGGQGNYEQYF.

The chain has TRBV18 and TRBJ2-2, with TRBD1 matching 11 bases. Trimming at V came to 3 bases and at J to 2 bases, leaving 5 bases not matched to a gene. Germline V gene sequence: CDR1 KGHSH, CDR2 LQKENI. The CDR3 has 17 amino acids. This CDR3 is CASSPRDRGTNTGELFF. In nucleotides, the CDR3 is TGTGCCAGCTCACCTCGGGACAGGGGGACAAACACCGGGGAGCTGTTTTTT.

The chain links TRBV4-1 to TRBJ1-2; D gene unclear. This CDR3 is 11 amino acids long. CDR1 is MGHRA and CDR2 is YSYEKL in the germline V gene. Trimming cost V 3 bases and J 7 bases, with 6 bases left between them. The CDR3 reads CASSQAGGYTF. CDR3 in DNA: TGCGCCAGCAGCCAGGCTGGTGGCTACACCTTC.

The V gene is TRBV30, the J gene TRBJ1-1; the match to TRBD1 covers 7 bases. CDR3 size: 16 residues. CDR1 GTSNPN and CDR2 SVGIG come from the germline V gene (reference sequence). V dropped 3 bases and J dropped 3; count of bases not matched to a gene: 13. For the CDR3, the DNA is TGTGCCTGGAGCGCCGCCTCCGACAGGGTCCACACTGAAGCTTTCTTT. Translating it yields CAWSAASDRVHTEAFF.

The chain combines TRBV19 with TRBJ2-1; D remains ambiguous. The CDR3 has 11 amino acids. V lost 6 bases and J lost 8, with 8 bases in between. Germline CDR1 LNHDA, CDR2 SQIVND (reference sequence). The CDR3 here is CASSDRDEQFF. The CDR3, as DNA: TGTGCCAGTAGCGACCGGGATGAGCAGTTCTTC.

The chain is built from TRBV2 and TRBJ2-7, with 7 bases matching TRBD2. V was pared by 3 bases and J by 1 base, with 6 bases of the junction left unmatched. This CDR3 spans 15 amino acids. CDR1 SNHLY and CDR2 FYNNEI come from the germline V gene. CDR3 DNA sequence: TGTGCCAGCAGTGAGTTCCAAGCGGGGTCCTACGAGCAGTACTTC. Protein product: CASSEFQAGSYEQYF.

This chain joins TRBV5-1 and TRBJ1-4; TRBD1 matches 9 bases. CDR1 and CDR2 from the germline V gene are SGHRS and YFSETQ. CDR3 length: 15 residues. V gave up 0 bases and J gave up 7 bases; unmatched junction bases: 4. CDR3 DNA sequence: TGCGCCAGCAGCTTGGAGGGGACAGGGACTGAAAAACTGTTTTTT. Protein: CASSLEGTGTEKLFF.

The V and J genes are TRBV5-1 and TRBJ1-2, with D unresolved. V gave up 0 bases and J gave up 6 bases, with 15 bases separating them. Germline V gene lookup returns CDR1 SGHRS and CDR2 YFSETQ. This CDR3 is built from 15 residues. CDR3 nucleotides: TGCGCCAGCAGCTTGGCCGATCCGCAACAGAATGGCTACACCTTC. As protein: CASSLADPQQNGYTF.

The CDR3 nucleotides read TGTGCCACCAGCAGAGATATGGCAGGACTTAGCAATCAGCCCCAGCATTTT. Amino acid sequence: CATSRDMAGLSNQPQHF. The rearrangement links TRBV15 to TRBJ1-5; no reliable D call. Trimming cost V 0 bases and J 0 bases, with 12 bases left between them. The CDR3 loop spans 17 amino acids. Germline V lookup: CDR1 LNHNV, CDR2 YYDKDF (reference sequence).

This rearrangement joins TRBV6-6 to TRBJ2-7; 8 bases map to TRBD1. CDR3 length: 14 amino acids. J was trimmed by 4 bases and V by 4 bases; bases with no gene match: 6. Germline V gene data show CDR1 as MNHNY and CDR2 as SVGAGI (reference sequence). The CDR3 DNA is TGTGCCAGCAGTTTCCAGGGGGCGGTGTACGAGCAGTACTTC. This gives the protein CASSFQGAVYEQYF.